This T cell receptor (beta chain) is from a study of OX40 agonist ivuxolimab in advanced cancers. In the study overall: Two cutaneous melanoma patients and one hepatocellular carcinoma patient, three in all, had partial responses.

The CDR3 is 14 residues long. V dropped 5 bases and J dropped 3 bases, with 12 bases sitting between them. Germline values: CDR1 LNHDA, CDR2 SQIVND (reference sequence). This clone is a singleton in its sample. Assay: immunoSEQ multiplex PCR; the TCRdb copy retains only in-frame clones and omits some. The table lists around 25,000 clones, 60% to 80% of them singletons. The TCR sequence derives from an adult with an advanced solid tumor such as melanoma, head and neck, liver or kidney cancer. V gene TRBV19 combines with J gene TRBJ2-3; weak D call: TRBD1 (5 bases). Material: CD4+ or CD8+ T cells sorted from blood, obtained in a trial of the OX40 agonist ivuxolimab. The CDR3 sequence: CASSPTGQTDTQYF. The CDR3 DNA reads as TGTGCCAGTAGTCCTACAGGACAAACAGATACGCAGTATTTT.